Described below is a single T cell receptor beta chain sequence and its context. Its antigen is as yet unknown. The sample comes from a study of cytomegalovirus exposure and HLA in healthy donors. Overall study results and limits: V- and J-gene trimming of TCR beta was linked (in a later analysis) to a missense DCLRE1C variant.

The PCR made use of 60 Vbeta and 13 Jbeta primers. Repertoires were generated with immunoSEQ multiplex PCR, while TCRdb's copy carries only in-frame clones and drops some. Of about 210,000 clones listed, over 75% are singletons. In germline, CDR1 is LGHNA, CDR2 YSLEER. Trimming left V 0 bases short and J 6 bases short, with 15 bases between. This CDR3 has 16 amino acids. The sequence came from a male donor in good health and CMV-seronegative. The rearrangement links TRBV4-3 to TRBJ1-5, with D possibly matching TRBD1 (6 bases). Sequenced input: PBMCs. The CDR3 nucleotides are TGCGCCAGCAGCCAAGATCGGGTAGGGGGAAGTCAGCCCCAGCATTTT. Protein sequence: CASSQDRVGGSQPQHF.